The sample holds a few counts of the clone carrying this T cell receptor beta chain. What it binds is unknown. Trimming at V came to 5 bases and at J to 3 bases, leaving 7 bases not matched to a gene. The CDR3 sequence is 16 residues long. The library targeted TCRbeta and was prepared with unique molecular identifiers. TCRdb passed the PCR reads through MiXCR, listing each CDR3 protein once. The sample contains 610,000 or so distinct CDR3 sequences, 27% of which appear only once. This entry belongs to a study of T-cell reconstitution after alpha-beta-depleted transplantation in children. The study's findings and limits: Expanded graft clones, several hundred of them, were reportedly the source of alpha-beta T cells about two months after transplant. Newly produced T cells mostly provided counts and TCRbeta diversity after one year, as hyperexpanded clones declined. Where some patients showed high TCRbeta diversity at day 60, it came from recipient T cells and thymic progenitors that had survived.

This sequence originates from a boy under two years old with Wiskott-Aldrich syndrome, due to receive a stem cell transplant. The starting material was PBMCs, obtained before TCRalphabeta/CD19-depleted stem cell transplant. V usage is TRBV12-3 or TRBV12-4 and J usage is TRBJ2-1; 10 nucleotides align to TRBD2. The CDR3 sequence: CASSARSGRVYNEQFF. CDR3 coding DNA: TGTGCCAGCAGTGCCCGCAGCGGGAGGGTCTACAATGAGCAGTTCTTC.